Described below is a single T cell receptor (beta chain) sequence and its context. Stage II-IVA oral cavity squamous cell carcinoma was new and untreated by systemic or radiation therapy. PBMCs were not maintained or expanded in culture before analysis. The record originates from a study of neoadjuvant anti-PD-1 for oral cavity cancer. Study-level background: Patients without progression received a fourth nivolumab dose around day 43, then surgical resection on days 50-56.

The CDR3 is 17 residues long. J lost 6 bases, V lost 4 bases, and 13 bases had no gene match. The germline CDR1 and CDR2 sequences are SQVTM and ANQGSEA. Repertoires were generated with immunoSEQ multiplex PCR, while TCRdb's copy carries only in-frame clones and drops some. The sample has tens of thousands of clones, over 70% seen once. This TCR came from a person between 40 and 79 years old with oral cavity squamous cell carcinoma. This chain uses TRBV29-1 with TRBJ2-2, with 11 bases lining up with TRBD1. The sequences come from PBMCs, collected before nivolumab (anti-PD-1) treatment. CDR3 protein: CSVAHGQGASKAGELFF. CDR3 DNA: TGCAGCGTTGCCCATGGACAGGGGGCATCGAAGGCCGGGGAGCTGTTTTTT.